The clone carrying this TCR beta chain has ten or more counts. Antigen: not known. From approximately 430 ng of RNA, a library with molecular barcoded alpha/delta and beta/gamma adaptors was made. TCRdb re-called the reads through MiXCR, storing one row per CDR3 protein. The sample yields more than 45,000 distinct CDR3 sequences, 10% to 15% seen once. The data were taken from a study of read filtering for tumor transcriptome and immune sequencing. Study at large: After DNase treatment, RNA was made into whole-transcriptome libraries. Broader study findings: Roughly four fifths of IR-seq clonotypes had one read, totaling 3% to 4% of reads; RNA-seq: approximately 75% and 45%. This fraction held mixed bone marrow immune cells after CD138-negative sorting.

The CDR3 sequence is 12 residues long. The V gene lost 3 bases and the J gene lost 7 bases, with 9 bases spanning the gap. Germline-derived CDR1 and CDR2 are SGHVS and FNYEAQ. The V and J genes are TRBV7-6 and TRBJ1-1; tentatively, D is TRBD1 (6 bases). The sequenced material came from a population of CD138-negative cells sorted from bone marrow. The clonotype originates from a donor aged 40 or older with multiple myeloma. This CDR3 is CASSFEGDEAFF. The CDR3 DNA sequence: TGTGCCAGCAGCTTCGAGGGGGATGAAGCTTTCTTT.